The 4 T cell receptor beta chains in this list originate from one sample, sequenced in a study of blood T cell repertoires in COVID-19. Repertoires were generated with immunoSEQ multiplex PCR, while TCRdb's copy carries only in-frame clones and drops some. This sample has 150,000 to 200,000 clones, with around 88% found just once. The source material was peripheral blood. The receptors were sampled from a human donor in a cohort sampled during active COVID-19.

This sequence joins TRBV4-3 and TRBJ2-7; TRBD1 is a possible D gene (5 bases). Germline V gene sequence: CDR1 LGHNA, CDR2 YSLEER. V was pared by 3 bases and J by 2 bases, with 17 bases between. This CDR3 region has 16 residues. In DNA form, the CDR3 reads TGCGCCAGCAGCCATCTTAGACCGGACACGGCCTACGAGCAGTACTTC. Its translation is CASSHLRPDTAYEQYF.

The gene calls are TRBV24-1 and TRBJ2-5; D is undetermined. Germline CDR1 KGHDR, CDR2 SFDVKD. CDR3 size: 13 residues. The V and J ends lost 3 bases and 2 bases respectively, with 6 bases between them. In DNA form, the CDR3 reads TGTGCCACCAGTGATCCAGTGCAAGAGACCCAGTACTTC. Amino acid sequence: CATSDPVQETQYF.

The chain carries TRBV7-9 and TRBJ1-2; D unresolved. V lost 1 base and J lost 6, with 12 bases in between. Germline V gene sequence: CDR1 SEHNR, CDR2 FQNEAQ (reference sequence). CDR3 length: 14 amino acids. Here the CDR3 reads CASSLERGWNGYTF. The CDR3 DNA sequence: TGTGCCAGCAGCTTAGAGCGGGGTTGGAATGGCTACACCTTC.

The rearrangement links TRBV9 to TRBJ2-5, with TRBD2 as a possible D gene (7 bases). Trimming left V 1 base short and J 4 bases short, with 11 bases between. Germline V gene data show CDR1 as SGDLS and CDR2 as YYNGEE. This CDR3 has 14 residues. DNA for the CDR3: TGTGCCAGCAGCGTATGGGGGGGCTTAGAGACCCAGTACTTC. Its translation is CASSVWGGLETQYF. Combining the CDR3 with reference TRBV9 and TRBJ2-5 gives the whole variable domain DSGVTQTPKHLITATGQRVTLRCSPRSGDLSVYWYQQSLDQGLQFLIQYYNGEERAKGNILERFSAQQFPDLHSELNLSSLELGDSALYFCASSVWGGLETQYFGPGTRLLVL.